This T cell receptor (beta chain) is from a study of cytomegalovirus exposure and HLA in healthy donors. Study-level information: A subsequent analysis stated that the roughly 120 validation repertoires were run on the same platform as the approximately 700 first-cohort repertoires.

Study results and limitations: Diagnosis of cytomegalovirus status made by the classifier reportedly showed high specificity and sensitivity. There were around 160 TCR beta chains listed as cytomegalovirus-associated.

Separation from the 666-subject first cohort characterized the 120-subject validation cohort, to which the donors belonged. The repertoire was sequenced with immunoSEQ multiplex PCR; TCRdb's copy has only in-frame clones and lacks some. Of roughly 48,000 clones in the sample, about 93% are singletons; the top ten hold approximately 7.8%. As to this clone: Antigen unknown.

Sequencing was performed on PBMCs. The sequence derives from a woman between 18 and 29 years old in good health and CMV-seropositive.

The CDR3 DNA sequence: TGTGCCAGCAGAACACAGGGGGCTTATGGGGCCAACGTCCTGACTTTC. This translates into CASRTQGAYGANVLTF. This sequence joins TRBV28 and TRBJ2-6; 9 nucleotides line up with TRBD1. This CDR3 spans 16 amino acids. The ends lost 6 bases at V and 3 bases at J; junction bases unmatched: 6. Germline V CDR1 and CDR2: MDHEN, SYDVKM.